A selection of T cell receptor beta chains follows, all from one sample in a study of persistence of HIV-infected CD4 T cells. Here immunoSEQ multiplex PCR was the method, and the copy in TCRdb shows in-frame clones only, minus some. The sample contains around 48,000 clones, around 75% of which appear only once. These receptors' targets are unknown. The specimen comprised CD4+ T cells sorted from PBMCs after approximately 20-hour stimulation, sampled from a patient who received antiretroviral therapy. These receptors all come from an adult man with HIV who was CMV-seropositive. Both conserved end residues are part of each CDR3. A D gene is named only where the DNA matches it firmly. Some rows mark clone size as missing; the rest say once, few, many or name a class of expanded clone.

TRBJ1-1	NA	NA	TRBV7-2	CASSLNPRRMNTEAFF	TGTGCCAGCAGCTTAAATCCAAGACGGATGAACACTGAAGCTTTCTTT
TRBJ1-4	NA	NA	TRBV7-9	CASSLMVGDEKLFF	TGTGCCAGCAGCCTCATGGTTGGGGATGAAAAACTGTTTTTT
TRBJ2-7	NA	NA	TRBV29-1	CSVGVGFEQYF	TGCAGCGTTGGAGTGGGGTTCGAGCAGTACTTC
TRBJ2-2	NA	NA	TRBV20-1	CSARGGELFF	TGCAGTGCTAGAGGCGGGGAGCTGTTTTTT
TRBJ2-2	TRBD1	NA	TRBV15	CATSPDRKSTGELFF	TGTGCCACCAGCCCGGACAGGAAAAGCACCGGGGAGCTGTTTTTT
TRBJ1-2	TRBD1	once	TRBV19	CASSIQGAVGYTF	TGTGCCAGTAGTATACAGGGGGCTGTTGGCTACACCTTC
TRBJ1-6	TRBD1	NA	TRBV30	CAWSADRGLRSPLHF	TGTGCCTGGAGCGCTGACAGGGGGCTGAGGTCACCCCTCCACTTT
TRBJ2-2	NA	NA	TRBV10-1	CASSDLSAANTGELFF	TGCGCCAGCAGTGACCTGAGTGCAGCAAACACCGGGGAGCTGTTTTTT
TRBJ2-1	TRBD2	NA	TRBV4-3	CASSQDRSSGRGRFF	TGCGCCAGCAGCCAAGATAGGTCCAGCGGGAGAGGAAGATTCTTC
TRBJ1-2	TRBD1	NA	TRBV6-5	CASSYRDRGSGYTF	TGTGCCAGCAGTTACCGGGACAGGGGTAGTGGCTACACCTTC
TRBJ2-1	NA	NA	TRBV19	CASSIRQGVSYNEQFF	TGTGCCAGTAGTATTCGGCAGGGAGTAAGTTACAATGAGCAGTTCTTC
TRBJ2-2	NA	NA	TRBV18	CASSPQKKAGLTGELFF	TGTGCCAGCTCACCACAGAAAAAGGCGGGCCTAACCGGGGAGCTGTTTTTT
TRBJ1-1	TRBD1	NA	TRBV29-1	CSVVLRDRVGTEAFF	TGCAGCGTTGTCCTCCGGGACAGGGTTGGAACTGAAGCTTTCTTT
TRBJ2-7	NA	NA	TRBV5-1	CASSLPRQGGYEQYF	TGCGCCAGCAGCCTCCCCCGGCAGGGGGGCTACGAGCAGTACTTC
TRBJ1-6	NA	NA	TRBV11-2	CASSPHSLTVSYNSPLHF	TGTGCCAGCAGCCCCCATTCCTTAACGGTTTCCTATAATTCACCCCTCCACTTT
TRBJ1-6	NA	NA	TRBV3-1/TRBV3-2	CASSLFAVSNSPLHF	TGTGCCAGCAGCCTCTTCGCGGTTTCCAATTCACCCCTCCACTTT
TRBJ1-1	NA	few	TRBV11-2	CASSLVGNTEAFF	TGTGCCAGCAGCTTAGTTGGGAACACTGAAGCTTTCTTT
TRBJ1-3	NA	few	TRBV2	CASSPGTAAGNTIYF	TGTGCCAGCAGTCCCGGGACGGCGGCGGGAAACACCATATATTTT
TRBJ1-2	TRBD1	NA	TRBV5-6	CASIVGQGASGYTF	TGTGCCAGCATTGTGGGACAGGGGGCGAGCGGCTACACCTTC
TRBJ1-6	TRBD1	NA	TRBV6-5	CASSYSIQGISPLHF	TGTGCCAGCAGTTACTCGATACAGGGGATCTCACCCCTCCACTTT
TRBJ1-2	NA	NA	TRBV19	CASSIDSLIGYGYTF	TGTGCCAGTAGTATTGACAGTCTAATCGGTTATGGCTACACCTTC
TRBJ2-7	TRBD1	NA	TRBV6-6	CASSYRDRGFGEQYF	TGTGCCAGCAGTTACCGGGACAGGGGGTTCGGCGAGCAGTACTTC